This TCR beta chain was recorded in a study of regulatory T cells in long-lasting Graves disease. Broader study findings: The study found TRBV28, TRBJ1-2 and TRBJ2-5 favored in persistent disease. Only a small sample size was used, which may have cut accuracy. Thyroid tissue was not studied; only peripheral blood was.

The sample's time point: persistent/refractory GD, antithyroid drugs over 5 years with positive TRAb. PBMCs provided the RNA from which the TCR library was made. The CDR3 length is 17 residues. CDR1 and CDR2 (germline): SGDLS, YYNGEE. Trimming cost V 4 bases and J 2 bases, with 16 bases left between them. Building the TCR beta libraries relied on iRepertoire HTBI primers, and CDR3 regions underwent Arm-PCR. TCRdb redid the calling of the multiplex PCR reads with MiXCR, one entry per CDR3 protein. The table has around 400,000 distinct CDR3 sequences, under 25% seen once; the top ten hold approximately 14%. Notes on this clonotype: Its target is unknown.

The sequence derives from a female donor with Graves disease. The source material was peripheral blood mononuclear cells (PBMCs), sampled when the disease was refractory, from a patient treated with antithyroid drugs. The J gene is TRBJ2-6, the V gene TRBV9, with TRBD2 as a possible D gene (6 bases). The CDR3, as DNA: TGTGCCAGCAGCCCCTCCCTGTGGGGGGCTGGGGCCAACGTCCTGACTTTC. It yields the protein CASSPSLWGAGANVLTF.